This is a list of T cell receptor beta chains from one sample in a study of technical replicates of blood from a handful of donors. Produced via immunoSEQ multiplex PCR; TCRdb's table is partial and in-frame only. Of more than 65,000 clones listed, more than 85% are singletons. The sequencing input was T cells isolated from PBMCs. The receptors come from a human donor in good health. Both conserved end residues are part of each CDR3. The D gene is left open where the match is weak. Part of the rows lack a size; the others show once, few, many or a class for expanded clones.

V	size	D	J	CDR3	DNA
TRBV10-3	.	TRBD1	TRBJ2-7	CAISDRDRALYEQYF	TGTGCCATCAGTGATCGAGACAGGGCTCTCTACGAGCAGTACTTC
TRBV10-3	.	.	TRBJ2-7	CAISEAGYEQYF	TGTGCCATCAGTGAGGCGGGCTACGAGCAGTACTTC
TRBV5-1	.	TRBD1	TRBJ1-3	CASSLGGVGPGNTIYF	TGCGCCAGCAGCTTAGGGGGCGTAGGCCCTGGAAACACCATATATTTT
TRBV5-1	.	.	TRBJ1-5	CASSPLFDQPQHF	TGCGCCAGCAGCCCCCTTTTCGATCAGCCCCAGCATTTT
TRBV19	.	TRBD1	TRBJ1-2	CASSVTGEYGYTF	TGTGCCAGTAGTGTGACAGGGGAGTATGGCTACACCTTC
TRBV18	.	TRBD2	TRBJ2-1	CASSPPGGNEQFF	TGTGCCAGCTCACCACCGGGAGGGAATGAGCAGTTCTTC
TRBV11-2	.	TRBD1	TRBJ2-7	CASSFSSGGIDEQYF	TGTGCCAGCAGCTTCAGTTCAGGGGGCATTGACGAGCAGTACTTC
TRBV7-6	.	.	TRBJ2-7	CASSLGTAVYEQYF	TGTGCCAGCAGCTTAGGAACAGCGGTCTACGAGCAGTACTTC
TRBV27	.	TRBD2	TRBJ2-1	CASSWASGFYNEQFF	TGTGCCAGCAGTTGGGCTAGCGGATTCTACAATGAGCAGTTCTTC
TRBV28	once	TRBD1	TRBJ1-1	CASGQVMNTEAFF	TGTGCCAGTGGACAGGTTATGAACACTGAAGCTTTCTTT
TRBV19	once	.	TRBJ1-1	CASSAPSGGDTEAFF	TGTGCCAGTAGCGCCCCTTCGGGGGGGGACACTGAAGCTTTCTTT
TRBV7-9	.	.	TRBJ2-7	CASSNTYEQYF	TGTGCCAGCAGCAACACCTACGAGCAGTACTTC
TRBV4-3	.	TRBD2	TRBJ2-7	CASSQVSPPLAGGHEQYF	TGCGCCAGCAGCCAAGTATCCCCCCCTCTAGCGGGAGGCCACGAGCAGTACTTC
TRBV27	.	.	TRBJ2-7	CASRQNYEQYF	TGTGCCAGCAGACAGAACTACGAGCAGTACTTC
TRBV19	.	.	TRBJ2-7	CASSIDLLGLLSYEQYF	TGTGCCAGTAGTATCGATCTCTTAGGACTTCTCTCCTACGAGCAGTACTTC
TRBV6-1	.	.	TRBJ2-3	CASSEQERTDTQYF	TGTGCCAGCAGTGAGCAAGAGAGGACAGATACGCAGTATTTT
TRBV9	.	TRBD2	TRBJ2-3	CASDPSGSITDTQYF	TGTGCCAGCGACCCCAGCGGGAGTATCACAGATACGCAGTATTTT
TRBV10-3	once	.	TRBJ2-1	CAIREDPTKEQFF	TGTGCCATCAGGGAAGATCCTACTAAGGAGCAGTTCTTC
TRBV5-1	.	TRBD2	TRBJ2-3	CASTSSGLKSTDTQYF	TGCGCCAGTACGTCTAGCGGTCTGAAGAGCACAGATACGCAGTATTTT
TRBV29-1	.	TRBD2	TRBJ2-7	CSVLGGREYEQYF	TGCAGCGTATTGGGGGGGAGGGAATACGAGCAGTACTTC
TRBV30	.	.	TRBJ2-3	CAWSPAYESTDTQYF	TGTGCCTGGAGTCCCGCGTACGAAAGCACAGATACGCAGTATTTT
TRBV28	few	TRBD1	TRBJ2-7	CASFSGTVSYEQYF	TGTGCCAGCTTCTCGGGGACAGTCTCCTACGAGCAGTACTTC
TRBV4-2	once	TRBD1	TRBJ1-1	CASSLQLWDRNTEAFF	TGTGCCAGCAGCCTTCAGCTTTGGGACAGAAACACTGAAGCTTTCTTT
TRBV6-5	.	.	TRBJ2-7	CASSNSITYEQYF	TGTGCCAGCAGTAACTCAATCACATACGAGCAGTACTTC
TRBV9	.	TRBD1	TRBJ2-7	CASSGRDSYEQYF	TGTGCCAGCAGCGGCCGGGACAGCTACGAGCAGTACTTC
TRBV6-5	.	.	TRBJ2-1	CASSYGGSNEQFF	TGTGCCAGCAGTTATGGAGGGTCGAATGAGCAGTTCTTC
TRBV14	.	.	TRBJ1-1	CASSQGGNTEAFF	TGTGCCAGCAGCCAAGGAGGCAACACTGAAGCTTTCTTT
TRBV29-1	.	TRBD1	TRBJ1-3	CSVTGPNSGNTIYF	TGCAGCGTGACAGGGCCCAACTCTGGAAACACCATATATTTT
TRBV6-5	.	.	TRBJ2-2	CATGGNTGELFF	TGTGCCACCGGGGGGAACACCGGGGAGCTGTTTTTT
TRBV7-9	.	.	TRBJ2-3	CASWPDTPLTDTQYF	TGTGCCAGCTGGCCTGACACCCCCCTCACAGATACGCAGTATTTT
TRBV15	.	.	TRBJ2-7	CATGLKGYEQYF	TGTGCCACGGGACTTAAGGGCTACGAGCAGTACTTC
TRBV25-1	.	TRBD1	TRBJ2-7	CASRQGVSYEQYF	TGTGCCAGCCGACAGGGGGTCTCCTACGAGCAGTACTTC
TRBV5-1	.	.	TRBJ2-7	CASSLGPGSYEQYF	TGCGCCAGCAGCTTGGGGCCAGGCTCCTACGAGCAGTACTTC
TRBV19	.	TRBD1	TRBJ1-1	CASSLGTGMNTEAFF	TGTGCCAGTAGCCTCGGGACAGGGATGAACACTGAAGCTTTCTTT
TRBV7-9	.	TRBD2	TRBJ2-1	CASSFRLLRLAGVNEQFF	TGTGCCAGCAGCTTCCGATTACTTAGACTAGCGGGAGTGAATGAGCAGTTCTTC
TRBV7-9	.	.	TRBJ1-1	CASSFSRTEAFF	TGTGCCAGCAGCTTCTCGAGGACTGAAGCTTTCTTT
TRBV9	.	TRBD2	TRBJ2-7	CASSVGVAGLYEQYF	TGTGCCAGCAGCGTAGGGGTAGCGGGACTGTACGAGCAGTACTTC
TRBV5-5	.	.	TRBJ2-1	CASSLARLEIGEQFF	TGTGCCAGCAGCTTGGCACGGCTAGAGATTGGTGAGCAGTTCTTC
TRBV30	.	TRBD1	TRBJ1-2	CAWSAGGHGYTF	TGTGCCTGGAGCGCAGGGGGCCACGGCTACACCTTC
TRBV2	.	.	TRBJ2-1	CASFRITQFF	TGTGCCAGCTTCAGGATCACTCAGTTCTTC